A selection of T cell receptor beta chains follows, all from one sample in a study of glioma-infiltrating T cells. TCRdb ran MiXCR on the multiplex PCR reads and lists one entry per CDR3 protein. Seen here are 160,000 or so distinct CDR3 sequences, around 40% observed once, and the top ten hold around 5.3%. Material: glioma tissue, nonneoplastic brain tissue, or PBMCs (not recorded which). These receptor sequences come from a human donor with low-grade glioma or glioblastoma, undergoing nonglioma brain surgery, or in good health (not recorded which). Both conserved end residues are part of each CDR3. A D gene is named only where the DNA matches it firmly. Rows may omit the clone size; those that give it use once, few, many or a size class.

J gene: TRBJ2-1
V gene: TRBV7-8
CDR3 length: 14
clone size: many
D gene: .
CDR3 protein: CASSLGGAEGEQFF
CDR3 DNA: TGTGCCAGCAGCTTAGGGGGGGCAGAAGGTGAGCAGTTCTTC

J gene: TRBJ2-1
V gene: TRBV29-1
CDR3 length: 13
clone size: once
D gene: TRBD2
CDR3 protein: CSVDAGTSDEQFF
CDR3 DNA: TGCAGCGTTGATGCCGGGACTAGCGATGAGCAGTTCTTC

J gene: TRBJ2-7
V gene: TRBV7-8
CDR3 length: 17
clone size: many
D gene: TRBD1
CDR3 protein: CASSLDNGQGLGYEQYF
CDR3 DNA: TGTGCCAGCAGCTTAGATAATGGACAGGGTTTAGGCTACGAGCAGTACTTC

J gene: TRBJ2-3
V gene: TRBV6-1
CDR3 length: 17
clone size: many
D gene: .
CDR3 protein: CASSEAQRDLRTDTQYF
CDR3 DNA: TGTGCCAGCAGTGAAGCGCAAAGGGACTTACGCACAGATACGCAGTATTTT

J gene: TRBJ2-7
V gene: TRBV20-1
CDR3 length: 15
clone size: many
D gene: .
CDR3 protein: CSARDSARSNYEQYF
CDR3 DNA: TGCAGTGCTAGAGATTCCGCGCGGAGCAACTACGAGCAGTACTTC

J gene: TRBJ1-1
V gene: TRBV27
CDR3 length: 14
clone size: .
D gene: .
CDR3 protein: CAGTSGRRNTEAFF
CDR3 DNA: TGTGCCGGCACCTCGGGACGTAGGAACACTGAAGCTTTCTTT

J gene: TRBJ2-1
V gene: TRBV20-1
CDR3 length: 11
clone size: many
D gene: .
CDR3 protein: CSASPKDEQFF
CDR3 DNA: TGCAGTGCTTCCCCCAAGGATGAGCAGTTCTTC

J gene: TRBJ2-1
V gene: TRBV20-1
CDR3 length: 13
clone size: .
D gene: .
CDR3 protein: CSSRVAQSYEQFF
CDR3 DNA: TGCAGTTCTAGAGTTGCTCAGTCCTATGAGCAGTTCTTC

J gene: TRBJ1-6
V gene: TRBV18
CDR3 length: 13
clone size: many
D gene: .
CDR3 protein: CASSPPESSPLHF
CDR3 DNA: TGTGCCAGCTCACCGCCCGAGAGTTCACCCCTCCACTTT

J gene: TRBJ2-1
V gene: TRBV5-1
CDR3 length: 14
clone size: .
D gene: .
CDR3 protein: CASSFGGSYNEQFF
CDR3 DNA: TGCGCCAGCAGCTTCGGGGGCTCCTACAATGAGCAGTTCTTC

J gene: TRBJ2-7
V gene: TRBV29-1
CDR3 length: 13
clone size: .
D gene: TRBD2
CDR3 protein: CSVRGESSYEQYF
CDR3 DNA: TGCAGCGTTCGGGGGGAGAGCTCCTACGAGCAGTACTTC

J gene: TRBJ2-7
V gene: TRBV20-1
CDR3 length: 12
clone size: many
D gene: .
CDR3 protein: CSATGASYEQYF
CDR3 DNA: TGCAGCGCCACGGGGGCCTCCTACGAGCAGTACTTC

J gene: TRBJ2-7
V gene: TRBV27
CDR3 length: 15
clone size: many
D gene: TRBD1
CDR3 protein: CASSARQGVQYEQYF
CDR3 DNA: TGTGCCAGCAGTGCCCGACAGGGGGTGCAGTACGAGCAGTACTTC

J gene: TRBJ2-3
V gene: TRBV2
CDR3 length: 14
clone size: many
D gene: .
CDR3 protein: CASREAIVTDTQYF
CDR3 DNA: TGTGCCAGCAGAGAGGCCATAGTCACAGATACGCAGTATTTT

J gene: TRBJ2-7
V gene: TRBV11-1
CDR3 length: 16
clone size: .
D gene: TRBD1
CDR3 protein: CASKKSSQGEAYEQYF
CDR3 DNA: TGTGCCAGCAAGAAAAGTAGTCAGGGGGAAGCCTACGAGCAGTACTTC

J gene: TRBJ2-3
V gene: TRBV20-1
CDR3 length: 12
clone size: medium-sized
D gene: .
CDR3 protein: CSASPGADTQYF
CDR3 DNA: TGCAGTGCTAGCCCTGGCGCAGATACGCAGTATTTT

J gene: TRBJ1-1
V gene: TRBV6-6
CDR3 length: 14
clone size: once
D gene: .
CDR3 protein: CASSGGRGTTEAFF
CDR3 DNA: TGTGCCAGCAGTGGAGGGAGAGGCACCACTGAAGCTTTCTTT

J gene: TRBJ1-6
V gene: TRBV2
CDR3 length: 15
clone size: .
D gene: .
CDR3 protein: CASSAYRNLNSPLHF
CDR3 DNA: TGTGCCAGCAGTGCCTACAGGAACCTTAATTCACCCCTCCACTTT

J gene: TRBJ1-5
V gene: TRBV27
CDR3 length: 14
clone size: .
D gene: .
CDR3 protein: CASSFGYSNQPQHF
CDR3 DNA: TGTGCCAGCAGCTTCGGCTATAGCAATCAGCCCCAGCATTTT

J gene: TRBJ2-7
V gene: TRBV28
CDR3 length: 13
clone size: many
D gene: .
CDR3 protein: CASRVGIFYEQYF
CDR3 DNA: TGTGCCAGCAGGGTCGGGATATTCTACGAGCAGTACTTC

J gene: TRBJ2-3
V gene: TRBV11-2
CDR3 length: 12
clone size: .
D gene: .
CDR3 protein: CASSLWRDTQYF
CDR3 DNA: TGTGCCAGCAGCCTATGGAGAGATACGCAGTATTTT

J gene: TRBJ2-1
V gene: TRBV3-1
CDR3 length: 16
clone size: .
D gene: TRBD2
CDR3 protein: CASSQRSGRLLNEQFF
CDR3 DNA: TGTGCCAGCAGCCAAAGGAGCGGGAGACTTTTGAATGAGCAGTTCTTC

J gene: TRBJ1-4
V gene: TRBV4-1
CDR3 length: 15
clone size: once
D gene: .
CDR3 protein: CASNRVGGSNEKLFF
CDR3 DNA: TGCGCCAGCAACCGAGTCGGAGGATCTAATGAAAAACTGTTTTTT

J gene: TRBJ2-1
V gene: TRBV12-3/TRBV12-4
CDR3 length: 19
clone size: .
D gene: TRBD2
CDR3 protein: CASSSHWSGTSPSYNEQFF
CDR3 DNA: TGTGCCAGCAGTTCACACTGGAGTGGGACTAGTCCGTCCTACAATGAGCAGTTCTTC

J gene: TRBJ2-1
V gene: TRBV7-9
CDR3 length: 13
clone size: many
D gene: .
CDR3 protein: CASSSRDPQEQFF
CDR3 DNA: TGTGCCAGCAGCTCCCGGGACCCCCAGGAGCAGTTCTTC

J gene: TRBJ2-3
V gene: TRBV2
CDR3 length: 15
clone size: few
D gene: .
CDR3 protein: CASLEMGRGSDTQYF
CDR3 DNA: TGTGCCAGCCTCGAAATGGGGAGAGGTAGCGATACGCAGTATTTT